The present TCR beta chain was sequenced within a study of T cells in women clearing cervical HPV infection. Comment on this clone: The read ends 3 residues early relative to the CDR3; the germline J gene fills the gap.

CDR1 is LNHNV and CDR2 is YYDKDF in the germline V gene (reference sequence). Germline trimming cut 6 bases from V and 7 bases from J; bases unmatched to any gene: 7. The CDR3 spans 14 residues. The assay was immunoSEQ multiplex PCR, and TCRdb's table has in-frame clones only and misses some. The sample spans 30,000 to 40,000 clones; the ten largest clones claim 6% to 7.5%. The chain recombines TRBV15 with TRBJ2-1; 9 nucleotides line up with TRBD1. The TCR sequence derives from a woman aged 18-69 years with a cervical HPV16 infection that either progressed to CIN3+ or cleared (not recorded which). Sequencing used blood buffy coat. The CDR3 DNA, read in part, is TGTGCCACCAGTACTGACAGGGGGGATAATGAG. This encodes CATSTDRGDNE. In full, the CDR3 is CATSTDRGDNEQFF. Full variable domain (outside the CDR3, taken from reference TRBV15 and TRBJ2-1): DAMVIQNPRYQVTQFGKPVTLSCSQTLNHNVMYWYQQKSSQAPKLLFHYYDKDFNNEADTPDNFQSRRPNTSFCFLDIRSPGLGDTAMYLCATSTDRGDNEQFFGPGTRLTVL.